These 18 T cell receptor beta chains came from one sample sequenced in a study of cytomegalovirus exposure and HLA in healthy donors. PCR amplification relied on 60 Vbeta primers (plus 13 Jbeta primers). Profiling relied on immunoSEQ multiplex PCR, and the TCRdb table lists in-frame clones only, not all of them. The data contain approximately 210,000 clones, 82% of them singletons. The sequenced sample was PBMCs. All receptors derive from a man aged 35-49 years in good health and CMV-seropositive.

The V call is TRBV5-4, the J call TRBJ2-6; TRBD2 aligns across 7 bases. Germline CDR1 is SGHNT and CDR2 is YYREEE (reference sequence). The J segment lost 3 bases and the V segment lost 4 bases, leaving 7 bases of the junction unmatched. The CDR3 has 16 amino acids. CDR3 sequence: CASSANSGNGANVLTF. The CDR3 DNA sequence: TGTGCCAGCAGCGCCAACAGCGGGAATGGGGCCAACGTCCTGACTTTC. The full variable domain, completed using reference TRBV5-4 and TRBJ2-6, is ETGVTQSPTHLIKTRGQQVTLRCSSQSGHNTVSWYQQALGQGPQFIFQYYREEENGRGNFPPRFSGLQFPNYSSELNVNALELDDSALYLCASSANSGNGANVLTFGAGSRLTVL.

The rearrangement links TRBV5-1 to TRBJ2-1, with 12 bases lining up with TRBD2. Germline values: CDR1 SGHRS, CDR2 YFSETQ. The CDR3 has 16 amino acids. V lost 4 bases and J lost 5; bases outside the gene matches: 7. The CDR3 protein is CASSVRTSGTDNEQFF. The CDR3 DNA reads as TGCGCCAGCAGCGTACGGACTAGCGGGACAGACAATGAGCAGTTCTTC.

The chain is built from TRBV19 and TRBJ2-7, with a tentative D call TRBD2 (5 bases). Trimming left V 5 bases short and J 4 bases short, with 18 bases between. Germline CDR1 reads LNHDA; CDR2 reads SQIVND (reference sequence). This CDR3 contains 15 residues. The CDR3 nucleotides are TGTGCCAGTAGTGAGGGCCCAGGCCTGGGGTACGAGCAGTACGTC. Its translation: CASSEGPGLGYEQYV.

The CDR3 region has the DNA TGTGCCAGTACAGTAGGGGCCCATAGCAATCAGCCCCAGCATTTT. Amino acid sequence: CASTVGAHSNQPQHF. The chain joins TRBV19 to TRBJ1-5, with a weak D call TRBD1 (5 bases). Trimming cost V 7 bases and J 0 bases, with 13 bases left between them. CDR1 LNHDA and CDR2 SQIVND come from the germline V gene (reference sequence). The CDR3 consists of 15 residues.

The gene calls are TRBV5-1 and TRBJ2-2; TRBD1 might be the D (5 bases). Germline V gives CDR1 SGHRS, CDR2 YFSETQ. The CDR3 is made up of 15 amino acids. Trimming left V 0 bases short and J 3 bases short, with 9 bases between. The CDR3 region is CASSLGQSYTGELFF. CDR3 nucleotides: TGCGCCAGCAGCTTGGGACAGTCCTACACCGGGGAGCTGTTTTTT.

In this sample, this clone turned up once. The V call is TRBV6-1, the J call TRBJ2-1; TRBD2 might be the D (5 bases). Germline V gene lookup returns CDR1 MNHNS and CDR2 SASEGT. The V end lost 2 bases, the J end lost 3 bases, and 11 bases lay between the germline ends. The CDR3 consists of 15 residues. CDR3 bases: TGTGCCAGCAGTGAAAGGGAGAAGCTCTACAATGAGCAGTTCTTC. It yields the protein CASSEREKLYNEQFF.

There are a few counts of this clone. This chain connects TRBV6-6 to TRBJ2-1, with 10 bases identical to TRBD2. This CDR3 is 15 amino acids long. CDR1 MNHNY and CDR2 SVGAGI come from the germline V gene (reference sequence). The J segment lost 5 bases and the V segment lost 5 bases, leaving 6 bases of the junction unmatched. This CDR3 reads CASSDSGRTHNEQFF. DNA of the CDR3: TGTGCCAGCAGTGATAGCGGGAGGACCCACAATGAGCAGTTCTTC.

The chain is built from TRBV27 and TRBJ2-2; TRBD1 might be the D (5 bases). The V gene's germline CDR1 is MNHEY and CDR2 SMNVEV (reference sequence). Trimming cost V 3 bases and J 5 bases, with 7 bases left between them. The CDR3 covers 13 residues. CDR3: CASSFYRTGELFF. Written as DNA, the CDR3 is TGTGCCAGCAGTTTCTACAGGACCGGGGAGCTGTTTTTT.

The chain is built from TRBV7-9 and TRBJ2-7; 8 bases map to TRBD2. V lost 7 bases to trimming and J lost 3 bases; unmatched junction nucleotides: 14. The CDR3 extends over 16 amino acids. Germline CDR1 reads SEHNR; CDR2 reads FQNEAQ (reference sequence). The chain's CDR3 is CASTNWASGSIYEQYF. The CDR3 DNA reads as TGTGCCAGCACCAATTGGGCCAGCGGGAGCATCTACGAGCAGTACTTC.

This clone was observed once. This sequence joins TRBV9 and TRBJ1-4, with 9 nucleotides matching TRBD1. V was pared by 4 bases and J by 3 bases, with 13 bases of the junction left unmatched. The CDR3 contains 18 residues. Germline CDR1 is SGDLS and CDR2 is YYNGEE. This CDR3 reads CASSPSGTGIGSNEKLFF. The CDR3 nucleotides read TGTGCCAGCAGCCCTAGTGGGACAGGGATTGGCTCTAATGAAAAACTGTTTTTT.

This clone was counted a few times. The V gene is TRBV5-1, the J gene TRBJ1-2; 9 bases line up with TRBD1. Germline CDR1 and CDR2: SGHRS and YFSETQ. J gave up 7 bases and V 4 bases, and 8 bases lay outside the gene matches. The length of the CDR3 is 14 residues. The CDR3 is CASSLETGGGGYTF. Here the CDR3 DNA reads TGCGCCAGCAGCCTCGAGACAGGGGGAGGTGGCTACACCTTC.

This clone was seen more than once but under ten times. The J gene is TRBJ2-7, the V gene TRBV7-2; 8 bases are a match to TRBD1. This CDR3 has 14 residues. V dropped 4 bases and J dropped 1; count of bases not matched to a gene: 3. In germline, CDR1 is SGHTA, CDR2 FQGNSA. CDR3: CASSSWTGSYEQYF. The CDR3 coding sequence is TGTGCCAGCAGCTCCTGGACAGGGTCCTACGAGCAGTACTTC.

This chain joins TRBV29-1 and TRBJ1-1, with D tentatively TRBD1 (5 bases). The CDR3 contains 13 residues. Per germline, CDR1 SQVTM and CDR2 ANQGSEA. Trimming left V 6 bases short and J 2 bases short, with 13 bases between. CDR3 sequence (DNA): TGCAGCGTCGGGGGGGGAGGAAACACTGAAGCTTTCTTT. Amino acid sequence: CSVGGGGNTEAFF.

V and J are TRBV6-6 and TRBJ2-2; 8 nucleotides line up with TRBD2. This CDR3 comprises 14 residues. Germline CDR1 and CDR2: MNHNY and SVGAGI (reference sequence). V shed 8 bases and J 5 bases; nucleotides not matched to a gene: 7. CDR3 sequence: CASLFGGRTGELFF. The CDR3 DNA follows: TGTGCCAGCCTTTTTGGCGGGAGGACCGGGGAGCTGTTTTTT.

This chain connects TRBV27 to TRBJ2-3, with 14 positions matching TRBD2. The CDR3 is made up of 15 amino acids. Germline V gene sequence: CDR1 MNHEY, CDR2 SMNVEV (reference sequence). V dropped 6 bases and J dropped 6; count of bases not matched to a gene: 5. The CDR3 spells CASRGLAGERDTQYF. The CDR3 bases are TGTGCCAGCAGGGGACTAGCGGGAGAACGGGATACGCAGTATTTT.

The rearrangement uses TRBV5-6 and TRBJ1-3, with a weak D call TRBD1 (6 bases). This CDR3 comprises 13 residues. V lost 6 bases to trimming and J lost 3 bases, with 10 bases between them. Germline loops: CDR1 SGHDT, CDR2 YYEEEE. The CDR3 DNA follows: TGTGCCAGCACCGACAGGTTTGGAAACACCATATATTTT. Translating it yields CASTDRFGNTIYF.

Comment on this clone: Additional DNA sequences in this sample encode the identical CDR3. The chain employs TRBV4-1 and TRBJ2-1; TRBD2 agrees at 10 bases. J lost 2 bases, V lost 3 bases, and 7 bases had no gene match. This CDR3 comprises 17 residues. Germline V lookup: CDR1 MGHRA, CDR2 YSYEKL. CDR3 residues: CASSQGLAGGPYNEQFF. CDR3 coding DNA: TGCGCCAGCAGCCAGGGATTAGCGGGGGGTCCCTACAATGAGCAGTTCTTC.

V usage is TRBV6-5 and J usage is TRBJ2-3; no firm D call. The CDR3 is made up of 15 amino acids. CDR1 and CDR2 from the germline V gene are MNHEY and SVGAGI. Trimming removed 1 base at V and 3 bases at J, with 11 bases between. CDR3 in amino acids: CASSYWADKTDTQYF. DNA of the CDR3: TGTGCCAGCAGTTACTGGGCAGACAAAACAGATACGCAGTATTTT.